These 24 T cell receptor beta chains were all obtained from the same sample, sequenced in a study of neoadjuvant anti-PD-1 for oral cavity cancer. Profiled with immunoSEQ multiplex PCR; TCRdb holds only in-frame clones, not every one. This sample has tens of thousands of clones, with around a quarter found just once. Time point denoted: after neoadjuvant nivolumab, at surgical resection. The material sequenced was tumor tissue, taken after nivolumab (anti-PD-1) treatment. The receptors were gathered from a person aged 35 to 85 with oral cavity squamous cell carcinoma.

This clone has ten or more counts. The rearrangement uses TRBV2 and TRBJ1-5; tentatively, D is TRBD1 (6 bases). Deletions cut 3 bases from V and 2 bases from J, with 11 bases between. The CDR3 loop spans 15 amino acids. CDR1 SNHLY and CDR2 FYNNEI come from the germline V gene. As DNA, the CDR3 is TGTGCCAGCAGTGATGGGCCAGGGGGCAATCAGCCCCAGCATTTT. Translation: CASSDGPGGNQPQHF.

V and J are TRBV29-1 and TRBJ2-2, with 12 bases lining up with TRBD2. The CDR3 is 14 residues long. Looked up from germline, CDR1 is SQVTM and CDR2 is ANQGSEA. V lost 4 bases, J lost 7 bases, and 4 bases stayed unmatched. The CDR3 reads CSVASGRAGGELFF. The CDR3 nucleotides are TGCAGCGTTGCTAGCGGGAGGGCCGGCGGGGAGCTGTTTTTT.

The V call is TRBV4-2, the J call TRBJ2-7; tentatively, D is TRBD1 (5 bases). The V end was cut by 4 bases, the J end by 1 base, with 14 bases between. The germline V gene has CDR1 LGHNA and CDR2 YNFKEQ. The CDR3 has 15 residues. In nucleotides, the CDR3 is TGTGCCAGCAGCCCTTCCAGGGCTCGGTCCTACGAGCAGTACTTC. It encodes CASSPSRARSYEQYF.

This clone was detected once. This chain joins TRBV19 and TRBJ1-1, with D possibly matching TRBD1 (6 bases). Germline V lookup: CDR1 LNHDA, CDR2 SQIVND (reference sequence). The CDR3 sequence is 14 residues long. Deletions cut 7 bases from V and 0 bases from J, with 12 bases between. The CDR3 DNA follows: TGTGCCAGTAATGGGGGGCGCATGAACACTGAAGCTTTCTTT. This gives the protein CASNGGRMNTEAFF.

This clone was observed a few times. The V call is TRBV5-1, the J call TRBJ2-7; the match to TRBD2 covers 8 bases. The V and J ends lost 7 bases and 3 bases, in that order; junction bases with no gene match: 6. CDR1 is SGHRS and CDR2 is YFSETQ in the germline V gene. The CDR3 sequence is 13 residues long. CDR3 amino acids: CASGAGVGYEQYF. CDR3 sequence (DNA): TGCGCCAGCGGAGCGGGAGTGGGCTACGAGCAGTACTTC.

This clone occurred many times. The gene calls are TRBV30 and TRBJ2-1; no reliable D call. The CDR3 runs to 15 residues. Germline V CDR1 and CDR2: GTSNPN, SVGIG (reference sequence). Trimming pared 1 base from V and 0 bases from J, leaving 10 bases between. The DNA of the CDR3 is TGTGCCTGGAGTGGGGTTTTGGGCTCCTACAATGAGCAGTTCTTC. As protein: CAWSGVLGSYNEQFF.

This clone was seen more than once but under ten times. Written as DNA, the CDR3 is TGCGCCAGCCAGGCCTCTGGGGCCAACGTCCTGACTTTC. Encoded protein: CASQASGANVLTF. J is TRBJ2-6 and V is TRBV10-1; no clear D gene. With 8 bases removed from V and 0 bases from J, the gap between germline ends came to 5 bases. Germline CDR1 is WNHNN and CDR2 is SYGVQD (reference sequence). The CDR3 runs to 13 residues.

The V call is TRBV20-1, the J call TRBJ1-1; D is unresolved. The CDR3 has 11 residues. Germline V CDR1 and CDR2: DFQATT, SNEGSKA (reference sequence). CDR3 in amino acids: CRPTGNTEAFF. CDR3 in DNA: TGCAGGCCGACTGGGAACACTGAAGCTTTCTTT.

V usage is TRBV10-2 and J usage is TRBJ2-3; D is unresolved. The CDR3 runs 12 residues. With 7 bases removed from V and 4 bases from J, the gap between germline ends came to 9 bases. Germline CDR1 and CDR2: WSHSY and SAAADI. The CDR3 region has the DNA TGCGCCAGCATGGAAGTAGCAGATACGCAGTATTTT. This translates into CASMEVADTQYF.

The chain links TRBV5-1 to TRBJ2-7, with D tentatively TRBD1 (5 bases). The germline CDR1 and CDR2 sequences are SGHRS and YFSETQ. This CDR3 has 12 amino acids. V lost 5 bases and J 2 bases, leaving 8 bases between the germline ends. The CDR3 protein is CASRETAYEQYF. DNA for the CDR3: TGCGCCAGCAGGGAGACAGCCTACGAGCAGTACTTC.

This clone has only a few counts. The rearrangement uses TRBV7-9 and TRBJ2-1; TRBD2 matches 9 bases. This CDR3 contains 15 residues. Trimming at V came to 3 bases and at J to 8 bases, leaving 8 bases not matched to a gene. Germline CDR1 and CDR2: SEHNR and FQNEAQ (reference sequence). CDR3 bases: TGTGCCAGCAGCTTGTGGACTAGCGAGAAGTATGAGCAGTTCTTC. As protein: CASSLWTSEKYEQFF. Full variable domain (outside the CDR3, taken from reference TRBV7-9 and TRBJ2-1): DTGVSQNPRHKITKRGQNVTFRCDPISEHNRLYWYRQTLGQGPEFLTYFQNEAQLEKSRLLSDRFSAERPKGSFSTLEIQRTEQGDSAMYLCASSLWTSEKYEQFFGPGTRLTVL.

This clone has only a few counts. V gene TRBV5-8 combines with J gene TRBJ2-1, with 12 bases fitting TRBD2. The CDR3 is made up of 15 amino acids. The ends lost 0 bases at V and 6 bases at J; junction bases unmatched: 1. CDR1 SGHTS and CDR2 YDEGEE come from the germline V gene. The CDR3 region is CASSLGTSGANEQFF. The CDR3 region has the DNA TGTGCCAGCAGCTTGGGGACTAGCGGGGCCAATGAGCAGTTCTTC.

The rearrangement links TRBV19 to TRBJ1-3; D might be TRBD1 (5 bases). V lost 7 bases to trimming and J lost 0 bases, with 16 bases between them. Germline lookup yields CDR1 LNHDA and CDR2 SQIVND (reference sequence). This CDR3 comprises 16 residues. The CDR3 loop is CASTLEGLHSGNTIYF. The CDR3 DNA follows: TGTGCCAGTACCCTCGAGGGACTACACTCTGGAAACACCATATATTTT.

The table lists this clone with a few counts. The chain carries TRBV12-5 and TRBJ2-7, with D tentatively TRBD1 (5 bases). The CDR3 length is 14 residues. Between the trimmed V and J ends, which lost 7 bases and 1 base, there was a span of 14 bases. In germline, CDR1 is LGHNT, CDR2 FRNRAP. This CDR3 is CASALDSPSYEQYF. CDR3 coding DNA: TGTGCTAGTGCCCTCGACAGCCCGTCCTACGAGCAGTACTTC.

This clone was detected once. This chain joins TRBV5-1 and TRBJ2-1; possibly TRBD1 for D (6 bases). The CDR3 has 15 residues. V dropped 1 base and J dropped 5 bases, with 13 bases sitting between them. CDR1 and CDR2 from the germline V gene are SGHRS and YFSETQ. CDR3 residues: CASSLTHQGNNEQFF. The CDR3 nucleotides are TGCGCCAGCAGCTTGACACACCAGGGGAACAATGAGCAGTTCTTC. The entire variable domain, with the rest obtained from reference TRBV5-1 and TRBJ2-1, is as follows: KAGVTQTPRYLIKTRGQQVTLSCSPISGHRSVSWYQQTPGQGLQFLFEYFSETQRNKGNFPGRFSGRQFSNSRSEMNVSTLELGDSALYLCASSLTHQGNNEQFFGPGTRLTVL.

This clone was observed a handful of times. The chain joins TRBV30 to TRBJ2-5; 9 bases align to TRBD2. The CDR3 has 16 residues. Germline-derived CDR1 and CDR2 are GTSNPN and SVGIG (reference sequence). V shed 0 bases and J 4 bases; nucleotides not matched to a gene: 9. Here the CDR3 reads CAWSVWERGAGETQYF. Written as DNA, the CDR3 is TGTGCCTGGAGTGTTTGGGAGCGGGGGGCGGGAGAGACCCAGTACTTC.

The chain employs TRBV2 and TRBJ2-3; D might be TRBD1 or TRBD2, each matching 5 bases. V lost 2 bases to trimming and J lost 2 bases, with 8 bases between them. There are 14 residues in the CDR3. The germline gives CDR1 SNHLY, CDR2 FYNNEI. CDR3 coding DNA: TGTGCCAGCAGTGAACAGGGACCCACAGATACGCAGTATTTT. This sequence encodes CASSEQGPTDTQYF. Variable domain in full (rest from reference TRBV2 and TRBJ2-3): EPEVTQTPSHQVTQMGQEVILRCVPISNHLYFYWYRQILGQKVEFLVSFYNNEISEKSEIFDDQFSVERPDGSNFTLKIRSTKLEDSAMYFCASSEQGPTDTQYFGPGTRLTVL.

The rearrangement joins TRBV5-1 to TRBJ2-2; D might be TRBD1 (6 bases). Germline CDR1 and CDR2: SGHRS and YFSETQ. This CDR3 has 14 amino acids. The V gene lost 2 bases and the J gene lost 2 bases, with 7 bases spanning the gap. The DNA for the CDR3 is TGCGCCAGCAGCTTACAGGGCAACACCGGGGAGCTGTTTTTT. Its translation is CASSLQGNTGELFF.

The chain couples TRBV2 to TRBJ1-2; TRBD1 might be the D (5 bases). The CDR3 runs 15 residues. Germline V gene lookup returns CDR1 SNHLY and CDR2 FYNNEI. V lost 4 bases and J lost 4, with 16 bases in between. DNA of the CDR3: TGTGCCAGCAGTGTCCGCGCGGGGGGGTCCTATGGCTACACCTTC. This gives the protein CASSVRAGGSYGYTF.

The J gene is TRBJ2-1, the V gene TRBV4-1, with 8 bases matching TRBD2. Germline CDR1 and CDR2: MGHRA and YSYEKL. The V segment lost 0 bases and the J segment 8 bases; nucleotides outside the gene matches: 9. This CDR3 contains 16 residues. The CDR3 coding sequence is TGCGCCAGCAGCCAAGAGGAGGCGGGGGGCTTGGATGAGCAGTTCTTC. Protein sequence: CASSQEEAGGLDEQFF.

The gene calls are TRBV27 and TRBJ2-7; D gene unclear. V was shortened by 0 bases and J by 2 bases, with 17 bases between the two germline ends. The CDR3 totals 17 residues. Germline CDR1 and CDR2: MNHEY and SMNVEV (reference sequence). DNA for the CDR3: TGTGCCAGCAGTTTATCAGCCCAGGTGGCGAATACCTACGAGCAGTACTTC. Amino acids: CASSLSAQVANTYEQYF.

The CDR3 DNA is TGTGCCAGCAGCTTCCCCCTAGCGGGGACTACCTACGAGCAGTACTTC. Its protein product is CASSFPLAGTTYEQYF. The rearrangement joins TRBV7-9 to TRBJ2-7; 9 positions match TRBD2. V lost 3 bases, J lost 2 bases, and 8 bases stayed unmatched. Germline V gene data show CDR1 as SEHNR and CDR2 as FQNEAQ (reference sequence). The length of the CDR3 is 16 residues.

This chain links TRBV7-9 with TRBJ1-1; possibly TRBD1 for D (6 bases). Germline values: CDR1 SEHNR, CDR2 FQNEAQ (reference sequence). This CDR3 has 14 amino acids. Trimming pared 5 bases from V and 4 bases from J, leaving 14 bases between. This CDR3 reads CASSRSGGGTEAFF. The CDR3 region has the DNA TGTGCCAGCAGCCGGTCCGGAGGGGGCACTGAAGCTTTCTTT.

V gene TRBV2 combines with J gene TRBJ2-7; perhaps TRBD1 as D (6 bases). Trimming cost V 7 bases and J 5 bases, with 18 bases left between them. The CDR3 loop spans 14 amino acids. Germline V lookup: CDR1 SNHLY, CDR2 FYNNEI. The CDR3 bases are TGTGCCAGCACCCGGGGACATACCGTGGACGAGCAGTACTTC. Its translation: CASTRGHTVDEQYF.